The 13 T cell receptor beta chains below come from one sample, sequenced in a study of T cell responses to AZD1222 COVID-19 vaccine. The protocol was immunoSEQ multiplex PCR, while the TCRdb copy is restricted to in-frame clones and leaves out a portion. The sample lists over 120,000 clones, more than 85% occurring once. Specimen: peripheral blood, collected after recovery from COVID-19. The receptors were gathered from an adult who had recovered from COVID-19.

The chain has TRBV5-1 and TRBJ2-2; D remains unclear. The germline V gene has CDR1 SGHRS and CDR2 YFSETQ. Trimming took off 7 bases at V and 0 bases at J, with 10 bases between the two ends. The CDR3 extends over 14 amino acids. The CDR3 here is CASGRSANTGELFF. CDR3 nucleotides: TGCGCCAGCGGAAGGTCCGCGAACACCGGGGAGCTGTTTTTT.

This chain connects TRBV7-9 to TRBJ2-2; D gene unclear. CDR1 and CDR2 from the germline V gene are SEHNR and FQNEAQ (reference sequence). The CDR3 consists of 11 residues. Trimming stripped 7 bases from V and 5 bases from J, with 5 bases between. DNA for the CDR3: TGTGCCAGCATGGGTACCGGGGAGCTGTTTTTT. Protein: CASMGTGELFF.

V and J are TRBV18 and TRBJ2-5; D is possibly TRBD2 (5 bases). The V end lost 6 bases, the J end lost 4 bases, and 15 bases lay between the germline ends. CDR1 KGHSH and CDR2 LQKENI come from the germline V gene. The CDR3 is 14 amino acids. The CDR3 bases are TGTGCCAGCTCCCCCGGGATCCCCAGAGAGACCCAGTACTTC. Translation gives CASSPGIPRETQYF.

CDR3 sequence reads: CASSGRTSGNNEQFF. CDR3 DNA: TGTGCCAGCAGCGGCCGGACTAGCGGAAACAATGAGCAGTTCTTC. The chain is built from TRBV9 and TRBJ2-1; 10 positions agree with TRBD2. V lost 3 bases and J lost 5; bases outside the gene matches: 5. This CDR3 is built from 15 residues. CDR1 is SGDLS and CDR2 is YYNGEE in the germline V gene.

V and J are TRBV5-1 and TRBJ2-5; TRBD1 matches 10 bases. CDR3 length: 15 residues. V lost 4 bases and J lost 2; bases outside the gene matches: 5. Germline loops: CDR1 SGHRS, CDR2 YFSETQ. In nucleotides, the CDR3 is TGCGCCAGCAGCCGGACAGGGGGGCGGCAAGAGACCCAGTACTTC. Its translation: CASSRTGGRQETQYF.

The chain is built from TRBV15 and TRBJ1-5, with TRBD1 identical over 8 bases. V lost 1 base, J lost 7 bases, and 9 bases stayed unmatched. The V gene's germline CDR1 is LNHNV and CDR2 YYDKDF (reference sequence). This CDR3 spans 16 amino acids. DNA for the CDR3: TGTGCCACCAGCAGAGTCCTCAGGGGGCAGGAGCAGCCCCAGCATTTT. Amino acids: CATSRVLRGQEQPQHF.

The chain couples TRBV30 to TRBJ1-5, with a possible D match to TRBD1 (6 bases). In germline, CDR1 is GTSNPN, CDR2 SVGIG (reference sequence). Trimming took 3 bases from V and 8 from J, leaving 14 bases between them. CDR3 length equals 13 residues. The DNA for the CDR3 is TGTGCCTGGAGGGACAGCAGGGTTGAGCCCCAGCATTTT. Its translation is CAWRDSRVEPQHF.

The J gene is TRBJ2-1, the V gene TRBV19; 12 bases line up with TRBD2. This CDR3 region has 16 residues. The germline V gene has CDR1 LNHDA and CDR2 SQIVND (reference sequence). V dropped 4 bases and J dropped 4; count of bases not matched to a gene: 5. The CDR3 DNA sequence: TGTGCCAGTAGTACCCCGGGACTAGCGGGTTACAATGAGCAGTTCTTC. Encoded protein: CASSTPGLAGYNEQFF.

The chain recombines TRBV15 with TRBJ1-2; TRBD1 aligns across 8 bases. Germline CDR1 reads LNHNV; CDR2 reads YYDKDF (reference sequence). CDR3 length equals 13 residues. With 4 bases clipped from V and 8 bases from J, the junction kept 6 bases outside the gene matches. The chain's CDR3 is CATSTGQGGGYTF. CDR3 DNA: TGTGCCACCAGCACCGGACAGGGAGGGGGCTACACCTTC.

The chain uses TRBV27 and TRBJ2-7; D perhaps matches TRBD2 (6 bases). The CDR3 is made up of 15 amino acids. The V gene lost 9 bases and the J gene lost 5 bases, with 23 bases spanning the gap. CDR1 MNHEY and CDR2 SMNVEV come from the germline V gene (reference sequence). The CDR3 DNA reads TGTGCCAGATCAACCCCCGACGGGAGTGAAAACGAGCAGTACTTC. Translation: CARSTPDGSENEQYF.

This chain's CDR3 is CASSQGPISTDTQYF. CDR3 DNA: TGTGCCAGCAGCCAAGGACCGATTAGCACAGATACGCAGTATTTT. This chain uses TRBV3-1 (or the pseudogene TRBV3-2) with TRBJ2-3; D not certain. Germline V gives CDR1 LGHDT, CDR2 YNNKEL (reference sequence). The CDR3 consists of 15 residues. V was pared by 1 base and J by 0 bases, with 8 bases between.

CDR3: CASSSRSQAYEQYF. Written as DNA, the CDR3 is TGCGCCAGCAGCTCCCGGTCCCAAGCCTACGAGCAGTACTTC. The J gene is TRBJ2-7, the V gene TRBV5-1; D ambiguous. The length of the CDR3 is 14 residues. Trimming stripped 3 bases from V and 2 bases from J, with 12 bases between. Looked up from germline, CDR1 is SGHRS and CDR2 is YFSETQ.

The chain recombines TRBV2 with TRBJ2-2; 12 nucleotides match TRBD2. The CDR3 is made up of 17 amino acids. Germline trimming cut 1 base from V and 8 bases from J; bases unmatched to any gene: 8. Per germline, CDR1 SNHLY and CDR2 FYNNEI. The CDR3 bases are TGTGCCAGCAGTGAAGGACTAGCGGGAGTTGTAGCGGGGGAGCTGTTTTTT. This gives the protein CASSEGLAGVVAGELFF.